Listed below are T cell receptor beta chains from one sample, sequenced in a study of cytotoxic CD8 clonotypes in ibrutinib-treated CLL. Some clones are missing from TCRdb's copy, which holds only in-frame ones; the method was immunoSEQ multiplex PCR. The sample carries about 130,000 clones, roughly three quarters recorded once. Source: PBMCs, taken after 12 months of ibrutinib treatment. These receptors were collected from a human donor with chronic lymphocytic leukemia. The CDR3 runs from the conserved cysteine through the conserved F or W. Fields, in order: CDR3 DNA, CDR3 protein, clone size, V gene, J gene, D gene. A D gene is named only where the DNA matches it firmly. Size tells how often a clone was seen (once, few, many) or the class of an expanded clone, and some rows leave it out.

DNA: TGTGCCTGGAAACTAGGGTTGAATCAGCCCCAGCATTTT
CDR3: CAWKLGLNQPQHF
size: .
V: TRBV30
J: TRBJ1-5
D: .

DNA: TGTGCCAGCAGCTTGACAAGACAGGGGAGATATAACTATGGCTACACCTTC
CDR3: CASSLTRQGRYNYGYTF
size: once
V: TRBV5-8
J: TRBJ1-2
D: TRBD1

DNA: TGTGCCAGCAGTTTAGTGACGGGAGGGGTGTGGAATGAGCAGTTCTTC
CDR3: CASSLVTGGVWNEQFF
size: .
V: TRBV27
J: TRBJ2-1
D: TRBD2

DNA: TGTGCCAGCAGCCCTAAACGGGAGACCCAGTACTTC
CDR3: CASSPKRETQYF
size: once
V: TRBV7-2
J: TRBJ2-5
D: .

DNA: TGTGCCAGCAGTTTTGGTCCCTCTGGAAACACCATATATTTT
CDR3: CASSFGPSGNTIYF
size: .
V: TRBV27
J: TRBJ1-3
D: .

DNA: TGTGCCAGCAGTTTCGCCCGTCGGGGAGGGACCTACGAGCAGTACTTC
CDR3: CASSFARRGGTYEQYF
size: .
V: TRBV27
J: TRBJ2-7
D: TRBD2

DNA: TGTGCCAGCAGCGGACAGGGCTATCAGCCCCAGCATTTT
CDR3: CASSGQGYQPQHF
size: few
V: TRBV6-5
J: TRBJ1-5
D: TRBD1

DNA: TGTGCCAGCACCTCCGGCGGGACGCTCTACGAGCAGTACTTC
CDR3: CASTSGGTLYEQYF
size: once
V: TRBV5-4
J: TRBJ2-7
D: .

DNA: TGTGCCAGCAGTTTATCGGTCCCGGGACTAGCGGGAGGGGTAGATACGCAGTATTTT
CDR3: CASSLSVPGLAGGVDTQYF
size: once
V: TRBV27
J: TRBJ2-3
D: TRBD2

DNA: TGTGCCAGCAGTTCCGCGGGACTAGCGGGAGCCCATGAGCAGTTCTTC
CDR3: CASSSAGLAGAHEQFF
size: .
V: TRBV6-5
J: TRBJ2-1
D: TRBD2

DNA: TGTGCCAGCCCACCAGAGGGCGGACAAGCTTTCTTT
CDR3: CASPPEGGQAFF
size: .
V: TRBV18
J: TRBJ1-1
D: .

DNA: TGTGCCAGTAGTAGCAGGGGGCGCGGGTCCTACAATGAGCAGTTCTTC
CDR3: CASSSRGRGSYNEQFF
size: .
V: TRBV19
J: TRBJ2-1
D: TRBD1

DNA: TGTGCCAGCAGCCCCGAGCGGGCCGGGGAGCTGTTTTTT
CDR3: CASSPERAGELFF
size: once
V: TRBV7-9
J: TRBJ2-2
D: .